This is a list of T cell receptor beta chains from one sample in a study of PD-L1 blockade in urothelial cancer. The protocol was immunoSEQ multiplex PCR, while the TCRdb copy is restricted to in-frame clones and leaves out a portion. This sample has tens of thousands of clones, with about 83% found just once. Sequencing used PBMCs, obtained around atezolizumab (anti-PD-L1) treatment. These receptors all stem from a man between 60 and 75 years old with urothelial cancer. CDR3s include the opening cysteine and the closing phenylalanine or tryptophan. D genes are given only for firm matches. Clone size appears in some rows only: once, few, many, or a class for an expanded clone.

>NA|14|TRBV29-1|NA|TRBJ1-4
TGCAGCGTCGCAATCACAGGCACTAATGAAAAACTGTTTTTT
CSVAITGTNEKLFF
>NA|14|TRBV6-1|TRBD1|TRBJ2-7
TGTGCCAGCTGGGGGACAGGGGAGTCCTACGAGCAGTACTTC
CASWGTGESYEQYF
>NA|16|TRBV5-1|TRBD2|TRBJ2-3
TGCGCCAGCAGCTCTTCGGGGGGGGCAAGCACAGATACGCAGTATTTT
CASSSSGGASTDTQYF
>NA|16|TRBV4-3|NA|TRBJ1-5
TGCGCCAGCAGCCAAGATCGGGGGGACTGGAATCAGCCCCAGCATTTT
CASSQDRGDWNQPQHF
>NA|13|TRBV27|NA|TRBJ2-3
TGTGCCAGCAGCCTTACTAACACAGATACGCAGTATTTT
CASSLTNTDTQYF
>NA|11|TRBV9|NA|TRBJ2-3
TGTGCCAGCAGCCTCTCAGATACGCAGTATTTT
CASSLSDTQYF
>NA|19|TRBV4-3|TRBD2|TRBJ2-3
TGCGCCAGCAGCCAAGAACGGCTCCCCGGGACTAGCGTGACAGATACGCAGTATTTT
CASSQERLPGTSVTDTQYF
>NA|15|TRBV10-1|TRBD1|TRBJ2-2
TGCGCCAGCAGTGGACAGGGAACCAACACCGGGGAGCTGTTTTTT
CASSGQGTNTGELFF
>NA|15|TRBV4-1|NA|TRBJ2-3
TGCGCCAGCAGCCAAGAATCCAGGGACACAGATACGCAGTATTTT
CASSQESRDTDTQYF
>NA|14|TRBV6-6|TRBD2|TRBJ2-1
TGTGCCAGCAGTTACGGGACTAGCAACAATGAGCAGTTCTTC
CASSYGTSNNEQFF
>NA|12|TRBV30|NA|TRBJ2-7
TGTGCCTGGAGTCCTACTACCTACGAGCAGTACTTC
CAWSPTTYEQYF
>NA|12|TRBV6-5|NA|TRBJ1-1
TGTGCCAGCAGAGCGGGAAACACTGAAGCTTTCTTT
CASRAGNTEAFF
>NA|11|TRBV7-2|NA|TRBJ2-3
TGTGCCAGCAGTCGACAGGATACGCAGTATTTT
CASSRQDTQYF
>NA|15|TRBV5-4|TRBD1|TRBJ1-1
TGTGCCAGCAGCCCTTCCACGGACAGGGCGACTGAAGCTTTCTTT
CASSPSTDRATEAFF
>NA|14|TRBV7-3|NA|TRBJ2-2
TGTGCCAGCAGCCCCGAAACTCTAGACGGGGAGCTGTTTTTT
CASSPETLDGELFF
>NA|17|TRBV7-6|TRBD2|TRBJ2-7
TGTGCCAGCAGCTCAACGATCTCCGGGACTAGGCCCTACGAGCAGTACTTC
CASSSTISGTRPYEQYF
>NA|15|TRBV19|NA|TRBJ2-5
TGTGCCAGTAGTATTCTCTCGCCAGGGCAAGAGACCCAGTACTTC
CASSILSPGQETQYF
>NA|17|TRBV5-1|TRBD2|TRBJ2-1
TGCGCCAGCAGCTTGTCGATGGCGGGAGGGCCGCAATCTGAGCAGTTCTTC
CASSLSMAGGPQSEQFF
>NA|13|TRBV28|NA|TRBJ2-2
TGTGCCAGCAGCGACAGTAACACCGGGGAGCTGTTTTTT
CASSDSNTGELFF
>NA|15|TRBV4-3|NA|TRBJ1-1
TGCGCCAGCACCCTAGTTATAGATTTGTTATCCGAAGCTTTCTTT
CASTLVIDLLSEAFF
>NA|14|TRBV7-2|TRBD2|TRBJ2-7
TGTGCCAGCAGCTCTCAAGCGGGAGGATACGAGCAGTACTTC
CASSSQAGGYEQYF
>NA|14|TRBV18|TRBD1|TRBJ2-1
TGTGCCAGCTCACGGACAGGAACAGAAAATGAGCAGTTCTTC
CASSRTGTENEQFF
>NA|16|TRBV9|NA|TRBJ2-1
TGTGCCAGCAGCGTAGAGGGTCTAGCTGTCAACAATGAGCAGTTCTTC
CASSVEGLAVNNEQFF
>NA|15|TRBV7-2|NA|TRBJ2-2
TGTGCCAGCAGCTCTCTTTCACGCGCGGCCGGGGAGCTGTTTTTT
CASSSLSRAAGELFF
>NA|11|TRBV10-3|NA|TRBJ1-3
TGTGCCACCAGGGCAGGAAACACCATATATTTT
CATRAGNTIYF
>NA|15|TRBV9|TRBD2|TRBJ2-5
TGTGCCAGCAGCGATACTAGCGGGGAACTAGAGACCCAGTACTTC
CASSDTSGELETQYF
>NA|15|TRBV28|NA|TRBJ1-4
TGTGCCAGCAATCCCAGGGGTCCGGGCTATGAAAAACTGTTTTTT
CASNPRGPGYEKLFF
>NA|15|TRBV10-3|NA|TRBJ2-7
TGTGCCATCAGTGAGTCTTCCCCCGGTCCCTACGAGCAGTACTTC
CAISESSPGPYEQYF
>NA|16|TRBV7-2|NA|TRBJ2-4
TGTGCCAGCAGCTTAATAGCAGTACTAGCCAAAAACATTCAGTACTTC
CASSLIAVLAKNIQYF
>NA|14|TRBV5-1|NA|TRBJ2-2
TGCGCCAGCAGCTTCGACAGGAACACCGGGGAGCTGTTTTTT
CASSFDRNTGELFF
>NA|15|TRBV6-4|TRBD2|TRBJ2-5
TGTGCCAGCAACCAAAGCGGGGGGGCCTCGGAGACCCAGTACTTC
CASNQSGGASETQYF
>NA|13|TRBV11-1|TRBD1|TRBJ1-1
TGTGCCAGCAGCTTAGCATCAGGGGGCCCAGGAGACTTT
CASSLASGGPGDF
>NA|16|TRBV19|TRBD1|TRBJ2-7
TGTGCCAGTAGTGTCCATCAGGGGGATCTGAACTACGAGCAGTACTTC
CASSVHQGDLNYEQYF
>NA|14|TRBV27|NA|TRBJ1-3
TGTGCCAGCAGTTTGGCGGGCACTGGAAACACCATATATTTT
CASSLAGTGNTIYF
>NA|16|TRBV11-1|TRBD2|TRBJ2-7
TGTGCCAGCAGCCCGAACCGTGGGCTAGCGGGGTACGAGCAGTACTTC
CASSPNRGLAGYEQYF
>NA|15|TRBV19|NA|TRBJ1-1
TGTGCCAGTAGTATAGCGGAGGGGTTAACGGCTGAAGCTTTCTTT
CASSIAEGLTAEAFF
>once|14|TRBV5-1|TRBD1|TRBJ2-1
TGCGCCAGCAGCTTGGGACAGGGGCCGGGTGAGCAGTTCTTC
CASSLGQGPGEQFF
>NA|17|TRBV9|TRBD2|TRBJ2-5
TGTGCCAGCAGCGTAGATGGTAGCGGGGGGAGGAGTGAGACCCAGTACTTC
CASSVDGSGGRSETQYF
>NA|15|TRBV7-9|TRBD1|TRBJ1-3
TGTGCCAGCAGCTCGACAGGGGGCTCTGGAAACACCATATATTTT
CASSSTGGSGNTIYF
>NA|15|TRBV28|TRBD1|TRBJ1-1
TGTGCCAGCAGCCCAGGCGGACAGGTATACACTGAAGCTTTCTTT
CASSPGGQVYTEAFF
>NA|11|TRBV7-9|NA|TRBJ2-6
TGTGCCAGCACCCCTGCCAACGTCCTGACTTTC
CASTPANVLTF